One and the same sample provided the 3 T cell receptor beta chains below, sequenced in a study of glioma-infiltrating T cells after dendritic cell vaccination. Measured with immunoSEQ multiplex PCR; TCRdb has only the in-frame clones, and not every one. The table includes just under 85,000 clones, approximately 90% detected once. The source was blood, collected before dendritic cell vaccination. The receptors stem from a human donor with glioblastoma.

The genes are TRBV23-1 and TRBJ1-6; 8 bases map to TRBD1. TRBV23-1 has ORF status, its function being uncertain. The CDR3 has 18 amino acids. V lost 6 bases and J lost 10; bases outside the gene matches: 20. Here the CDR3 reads CASSLGERGQGSMSPLHF. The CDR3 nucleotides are TGCGCCAGCAGCCTTGGGGAAAGAGGACAGGGCTCGATGTCACCCCTCCACTTT.

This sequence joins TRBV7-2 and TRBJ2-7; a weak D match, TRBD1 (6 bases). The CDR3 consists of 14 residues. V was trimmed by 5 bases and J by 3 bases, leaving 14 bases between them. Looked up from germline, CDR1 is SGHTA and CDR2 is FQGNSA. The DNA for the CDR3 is TGTGCCAGCAGCCCCCCCCCACAGGGCTACGAGCAGTACTTC. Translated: CASSPPPQGYEQYF.

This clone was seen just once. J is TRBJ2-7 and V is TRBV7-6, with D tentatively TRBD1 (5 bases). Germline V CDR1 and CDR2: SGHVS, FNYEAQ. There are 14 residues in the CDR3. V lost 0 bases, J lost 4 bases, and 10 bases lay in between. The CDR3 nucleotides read TGTGCCAGCAGCTTAGCCAAGGGGCGGTACGAGCAGTACTTC. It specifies CASSLAKGRYEQYF. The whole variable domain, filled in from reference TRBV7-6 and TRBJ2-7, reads GAGVSQSPRYKVTKRGQDVALRCDPISGHVSLYWYRQALGQGPEFLTYFNYEAQQDKSGLPNDRFSAERPEGSISTLTIQRTEQRDSAMYRCASSLAKGRYEQYFGPGTRLTVT.